The T cell receptor beta chain described here comes from a study of blood T cell repertoires in COVID-19. Whole-study context: Samples representing acute and convalescent COVID-19 were sourced from the United States, Italy and Spain. Sample material is recorded as cDNA or gDNA derived from T cells, B-cell-depleted T cells, or PBMCs.

Authors' data handling: Reference gene primer amplification gave nucleated cell count estimates. Sequencing used immunoSEQ multiplex PCR; TCRdb keeps in-frame clones, though not all of them. V and J calls and clone size are copied from that table; D and trimming were computed from the DNA. Of approximately 170,000 clones detected, 70% to 80% appear once; the ten largest clones hold around 12%. The sequencing sample was made of peripheral blood. This TCR was sampled from a woman aged 45-65 years with acute or convalescent COVID-19.

CDR3: CASSLVVNTEAFF. For the CDR3, the DNA is TGTGCCAGCAGCTTAGTAGTGAACACTGAAGCTTTCTTT. The chain links TRBV7-2 to TRBJ1-1; D is uncertain. Trimming removed 1 base at V and 0 bases at J, with 3 bases between. The V gene's germline CDR1 is SGHTA and CDR2 FQGNSA. The length of the CDR3 is 13 residues.